This T cell receptor (beta chain) was documented in a study of T cell repertoires in cytomegalovirus infection. Across the study: HLA-C-restricted CMV epitopes, recently identified, and well-studied HLA-B-restricted ones were used by the study. Matching HLA type and CMV infection were both indicated by public TCR beta signatures.

Overall study results and limits: Dominating the ex vivo response were HLA-C-restricted CMV-specific TCR beta clonotypes.

V gave up 0 bases and J gave up 4 bases, with 21 bases separating them. This CDR3 is 18 amino acids long. Germline loops: CDR1 MNHEY, CDR2 SVGAGI. This clonotype was counted between two and nine times. Its antigen remains unknown. TCRdb re-called the reads with MiXCR, one entry per CDR3 protein. Of about 770,000 distinct CDR3 sequences listed, around 29% are singletons. The chain links TRBV6-5 to TRBJ1-1; possibly TRBD1 for D (5 bases). Sequenced material: cultured CD8+ T cells from PBMCs, taken from culture after CMV antigen stimulation. The receptor comes from a human donor in good health (CMV status not recorded). Some clones in this sample may be carry-over from other donors' samples. Here the CDR3 reads CASSYSGPVGPGGTEAFF. CDR3 DNA: TGTGCCAGCAGTTACTCCGGGCCAGTGGGCCCTGGGGGCACTGAAGCTTTCTTT.